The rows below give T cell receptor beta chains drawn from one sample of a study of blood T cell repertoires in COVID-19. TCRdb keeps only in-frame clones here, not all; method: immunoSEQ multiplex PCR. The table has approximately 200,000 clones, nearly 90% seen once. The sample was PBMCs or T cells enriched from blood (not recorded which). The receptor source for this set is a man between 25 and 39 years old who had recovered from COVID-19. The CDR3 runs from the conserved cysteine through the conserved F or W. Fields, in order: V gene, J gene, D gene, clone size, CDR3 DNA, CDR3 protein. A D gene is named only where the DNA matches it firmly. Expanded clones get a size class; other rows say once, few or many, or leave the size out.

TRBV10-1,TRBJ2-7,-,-,TGCGCCAGCAGTGAGGAAGGAGTAAACTACGAGCAGTACTTC,CASSEEGVNYEQYF
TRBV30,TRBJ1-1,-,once,TGTGCGCGAGGACAGTTGAACACTGAAGCTTTCTTT,CARGQLNTEAFF
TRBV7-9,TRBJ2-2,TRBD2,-,TGTGCCAGCAGCTTTCTCCGGGGGGGAGCCGGGGAGCTGTTTTTT,CASSFLRGGAGELFF
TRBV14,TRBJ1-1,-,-,TGTGCCAGCAGCCAAGGTCAGGGCACTGAAGCTTTCTTT,CASSQGQGTEAFF
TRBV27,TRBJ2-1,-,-,TGTGCCAGCAGCCGTGACAATGAGCAGTTCTTC,CASSRDNEQFF
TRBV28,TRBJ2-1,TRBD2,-,TGTGCCAGCAGCCGTGGTCAGTGGGAGGGGTTCTTC,CASSRGQWEGFF
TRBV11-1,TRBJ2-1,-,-,TGTGCCAGCAGCAGTGATAAACGGGGGTACAATGAGCAGTTCTTC,CASSSDKRGYNEQFF
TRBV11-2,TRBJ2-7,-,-,TGTGCCAGCAGCTTAGGCAGGGTGGGGGAGCAGTACTTC,CASSLGRVGEQYF
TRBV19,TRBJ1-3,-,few,TGTGCCAGTAGTATCAGGGTGCGAGCCGACTCTGGAAACACCATATATTTT,CASSIRVRADSGNTIYF
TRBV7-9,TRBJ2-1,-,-,TGTGCCAGCAGATCGGGGGAGACAGGGATCAATGAGCAGTTCTTC,CASRSGETGINEQFF
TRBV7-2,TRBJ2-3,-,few,TGTGCCAGCAGCTCGGGACTGTGGGGCACAGATACGCAGTATTTT,CASSSGLWGTDTQYF
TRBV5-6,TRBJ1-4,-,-,TGTGCCAGCAGCTTGATCCGCGGAGGGAATGAAAAACTGTTTTTT,CASSLIRGGNEKLFF
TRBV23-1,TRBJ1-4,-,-,TGCGCCAGCAGTCAATCCGCGAGTGGAAAACTGTTTTTT,CASSQSASGKLFF
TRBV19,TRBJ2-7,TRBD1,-,TGTGCCAGTAGTACTGGACAGGGAAGTGGTTACGAGCAGTACTTC,CASSTGQGSGYEQYF
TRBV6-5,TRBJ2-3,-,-,TGTGCCAGCAGTTACCAACTACCCCCTAGCACAGATACGCAGTATTTT,CASSYQLPPSTDTQYF
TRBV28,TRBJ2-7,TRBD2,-,TGTGCCAGTCGGACTAGCGGGAGCCACGAGCAGTACTTC,CASRTSGSHEQYF
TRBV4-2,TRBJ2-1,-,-,TGTGCCAGCAGCCAAGGACTAAGTACCACAAATGAGCAGTTCTTC,CASSQGLSTTNEQFF
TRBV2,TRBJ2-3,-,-,TGTGCCAGCAGGGAGGACCTTGGTACGCAGTATTTT,CASREDLGTQYF
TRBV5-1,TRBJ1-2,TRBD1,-,TGCGCCAGCAGCCCCGGGACAGGGGGCCCCTATGGCTACACCTTC,CASSPGTGGPYGYTF
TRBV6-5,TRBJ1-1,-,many,TGTGCCAGCAGTTACTCTTTCCTTGGGGAGACTGAAGCTTTCTTT,CASSYSFLGETEAFF
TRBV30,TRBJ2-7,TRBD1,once,TGTGCCTGGAGTGTGGGACAGGGGCTGTACGAGCAGTACTTC,CAWSVGQGLYEQYF
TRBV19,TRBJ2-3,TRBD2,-,TGTGCCAGTAGTACCCCGGGACTAGGTTCAGATACGCAGTATTTT,CASSTPGLGSDTQYF
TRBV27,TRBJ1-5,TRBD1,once,TGTGCCAGCAGTTTAGAAGGGGGCCGCAATCAGCCCCAGCATTTT,CASSLEGGRNQPQHF
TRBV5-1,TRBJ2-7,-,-,TGCGCCAGCAGCCTCGGCAGCGTAACCGGGGACGAGCAGTACTTC,CASSLGSVTGDEQYF
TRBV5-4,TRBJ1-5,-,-,TGTGCCAGCAGCTTTCAGGGTCAGCCCCAGCATTTT,CASSFQGQPQHF
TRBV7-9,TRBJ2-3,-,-,TGTGCCAGCAGCTTTTCTGGGCCCCCAGATACGCAGTATTTT,CASSFSGPPDTQYF
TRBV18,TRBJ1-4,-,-,TGTGCCAGCTCACTCGAGCGGGTCAGGTCTAATGAAAAACTGTTTTTT,CASSLERVRSNEKLFF
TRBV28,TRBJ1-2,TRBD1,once,TGTGCCAGCAGTTTACCCGTGACAGGGGGAGGTGGCTACACCTTC,CASSLPVTGGGGYTF
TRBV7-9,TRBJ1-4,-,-,TGTGCCAGCAGATCCGGGACAAAAGGAACTAATGAAAAACTGTTTTTT,CASRSGTKGTNEKLFF
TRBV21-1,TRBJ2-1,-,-,TGTGCCAGCAGCTCAAAGGGGCCGGACAGGGGATCCTACAATGAGCAGTTCTTC,CASSSKGPDRGSYNEQFF
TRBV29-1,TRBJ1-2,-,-,TGCAGCGTTCCCCAGGCAGGGGAGTCCTACGGCTATGGCTACACCTTC,CSVPQAGESYGYGYTF
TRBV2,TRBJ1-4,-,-,TGTGCCAGCAGTGAAGGGAGGGGAGAAAAACTGTTTTTT,CASSEGRGEKLFF
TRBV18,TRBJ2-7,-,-,TGTGCCAGCTCACCGGGGGGGCCGGGCGAGCAGTACTTC,CASSPGGPGEQYF
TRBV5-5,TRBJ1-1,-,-,TGTGCCAGCAGCTTGGGGCCATCTGAAGCTTTCTTT,CASSLGPSEAFF
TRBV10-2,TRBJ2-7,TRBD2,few,TGCGCCAGCGGCCGGGACTACATCTACGAGCAGTACTTC,CASGRDYIYEQYF
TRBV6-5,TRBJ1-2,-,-,TGTGCCAGCAGTCCTGGGGGCTTCTATGGCTACACCTTC,CASSPGGFYGYTF
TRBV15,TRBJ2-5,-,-,TGTGCCACCAGCAGAGATAACCGGGTAGAGACCCAGTACTTC,CATSRDNRVETQYF
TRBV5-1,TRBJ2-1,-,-,TGCGCCAGCAGCTTGATCTCCGATGAGCAGTTCTTC,CASSLISDEQFF